Listed here are 18 T cell receptor beta chains from one sample, sequenced in a study of blood T cell repertoires in COVID-19. The assay was immunoSEQ multiplex PCR, and TCRdb's table has in-frame clones only and misses some. The sample has about 250,000 clones; approximately 83% are singletons. The sample consisted of peripheral blood. These receptors were collected from an elderly man with acute or convalescent COVID-19.

The chain has TRBV19 and TRBJ1-5; 7 bases fit TRBD1. The CDR3 spans 16 residues. V shed 5 bases and J 0 bases; nucleotides not matched to a gene: 7. Germline-derived CDR1 and CDR2 are LNHDA and SQIVND (reference sequence). The DNA of the CDR3 is TGTGCCAGTAGTCCCACAGGGGCTTATAGCAATCAGCCCCAGCATTTT. It codes for CASSPTGAYSNQPQHF.

CDR3 DNA: TGTGCCAGCAGCGTAGGGACTCAGAATTCACCCCTCCACTTT. Encoded protein: CASSVGTQNSPLHF. The rearrangement uses TRBV9 and TRBJ1-6, with D uncertain. Trimming took off 0 bases at V and 7 bases at J, with 8 bases between the two ends. The CDR3 consists of 14 residues. Per germline, CDR1 SGDLS and CDR2 YYNGEE.

The V call is TRBV30, the J call TRBJ2-3, with D possibly being TRBD2 (6 bases). With 2 bases removed from V and 8 bases from J, the gap between germline ends came to 11 bases. This CDR3 has 12 residues. In germline, CDR1 is GTSNPN, CDR2 SVGIG (reference sequence). CDR3 sequence reads: CAWSPGDSTQYF. In DNA, the CDR3 is TGTGCCTGGAGTCCGGGAGATAGTACGCAGTATTTT.

This rearrangement joins TRBV2 to TRBJ2-7; TRBD1 matches at 10 bases. Germline V gives CDR1 SNHLY, CDR2 FYNNEI. This CDR3 is built from 14 residues. V lost 6 bases and J lost 6; bases outside the gene matches: 8. The CDR3 region has the DNA TGTGCCAGCAGAGATGGACAGGGGGGGATCGAGCAGTACTTC. It translates to CASRDGQGGIEQYF.

The chain has TRBV27 and TRBJ1-1, with a tentative D call TRBD1 (5 bases). CDR1 and CDR2 from the germline V gene are MNHEY and SMNVEV (reference sequence). This CDR3 contains 15 residues. Trimming pared 4 bases from V and 3 bases from J, leaving 15 bases between. The CDR3 reads CASSWRGGVDTEAFF. CDR3 nucleotide sequence: TGTGCCAGCAGTTGGCGTGGAGGGGTGGACACTGAAGCTTTCTTT.

The chain links TRBV7-8 to TRBJ1-5, with a weak D call TRBD1 (5 bases). The CDR3 length is 17 residues. Trimming took 3 bases from V and 0 from J, leaving 15 bases between them. Germline lookup yields CDR1 SGHVS and CDR2 FQNEAQ. The CDR3 sequence is CASSFGRSGISNQPQHF. CDR3 DNA sequence: TGTGCCAGCAGCTTTGGTCGATCAGGGATTAGCAATCAGCCCCAGCATTTT.

This clone was observed once. The V call is TRBV7-9, the J call TRBJ2-4, with 8 bases fitting TRBD1. The CDR3 is made up of 16 amino acids. Germline lookup yields CDR1 SEHNR and CDR2 FQNEAQ (reference sequence). V was pared by 3 bases and J by 0 bases, with 4 bases of the junction left unmatched. The CDR3 reads CASSFNGQGAKNIQYF. The DNA for the CDR3 is TGTGCCAGCAGCTTTAACGGACAGGGAGCCAAAAACATTCAGTACTTC.

The V and J genes are TRBV2 and TRBJ2-3, with TRBD1 matching 9 bases. The V and J ends lost 2 bases and 3 bases, in that order; junction bases with no gene match: 18. This CDR3 comprises 20 residues. Germline V gene data show CDR1 as SNHLY and CDR2 as FYNNEI. CDR3 loop: CASSERGPGQGLPRTDTQYF. The CDR3 DNA reads as TGTGCCAGCAGTGAAAGGGGGCCGGGACAGGGCTTACCCCGGACAGATACGCAGTATTTT.

V and J are TRBV7-9 and TRBJ2-1; 10 positions match TRBD2. Germline V gene sequence: CDR1 SEHNR, CDR2 FQNEAQ (reference sequence). Trimming cost V 7 bases and J 2 bases; bases outside gene matches: 14. The CDR3 has 18 amino acids. The DNA for the CDR3 is TGTGCCAGCATGGCTAGCGGGGGACTCAAACCGACCTACAATGAGCAGTTCTTC. Translation: CASMASGGLKPTYNEQFF.

J is TRBJ2-7 and V is TRBV4-2; 8 bases line up with TRBD1. With V trimmed by 0 bases and J by 3 bases, 7 bases remained unmatched. The V gene's germline CDR1 is LGHNA and CDR2 YNFKEQ. The CDR3 is 16 amino acids. CDR3 nucleotide sequence: TGTGCCAGCAGCCAAGATTTCAACAGGGGGTTCTACGAGCAGTACTTC. Amino acid sequence: CASSQDFNRGFYEQYF.

This clone was counted once. A read error may produce the germline difference seen at one junction end. V gene TRBV18 combines with J gene TRBJ1-6; 7 bases match TRBD1. This CDR3 comprises 16 residues. Germline V gene data show CDR1 as KGHSH and CDR2 as LQKENI. CDR3 DNA sequence: TGTGCCAGCTCACCAAACGCCGGGACAGATAATCCACCCCTCCACTTT. Encoded protein: CASSPNAGTDNPPLHF.

As DNA, the CDR3 is TGTGCCAGCAGATCCGGACAGGGGGCTATTTCACCCCTCCACTTT. Residues: CASRSGQGAISPLHF. The chain carries TRBV2 and TRBJ1-6, with 11 nucleotides matching TRBD1. Germline trimming cut 6 bases from V and 9 bases from J; bases unmatched to any gene: 7. Germline V gene sequence: CDR1 SNHLY, CDR2 FYNNEI. The CDR3 spans 15 residues.

This clone was recorded once. This chain connects TRBV2 to TRBJ2-1, with D perhaps matching TRBD2 (5 bases). The CDR3 sequence is 14 residues long. Trimming took off 6 bases at V and 0 bases at J, with 9 bases between the two ends. The germline CDR1 and CDR2 sequences are SNHLY and FYNNEI. The CDR3 DNA reads TGTGCCAGCAGGGACTCGAGCTCCTACAATGAGCAGTTCTTC. Translation gives CASRDSSSYNEQFF.

V gene TRBV25-1 combines with J gene TRBJ1-5; 9 nucleotides align to TRBD1. CDR1 and CDR2 (germline): MGHDK, SYGVNS. V lost 4 bases and J lost 3; bases outside the gene matches: 10. The CDR3 is 17 amino acids. The CDR3 coding sequence is TGTGCCAGCAGTGGGTTATCCGGGACAGGGAACAATCAGCCCCAGCATTTT. Translating it yields CASSGLSGTGNNQPQHF. Full variable domain (remainder filled in from reference TRBV25-1 and TRBJ1-5): EADIYQTPRYLVIGTGKKITLECSQTMGHDKMYWYQQDPGMELHLIHYSYGVNSTEKGDLSSESTVSRIRTEHFPLTLESARPSHTSQYLCASSGLSGTGNNQPQHFGDGTRLSIL.

This clone is a singleton in its sample. The chain uses TRBV6-6 and TRBJ2-7, with a possible D match to TRBD1 (5 bases). This CDR3 is built from 13 residues. Germline assignment: CDR1 MNHNY and CDR2 SVGAGI (reference sequence). The germline V and J ends were trimmed by 6 bases and 2 bases, with 11 bases remaining between them. The CDR3 coding sequence is TGTGCCAGCAGCCTGGGGCTACCCTACGAGCAGTACTTC. Translation gives CASSLGLPYEQYF.

This clone came up once. The CDR3 region has the DNA TGTGCCAGCAGTACGCGGGGTGGGGCTAACTATGGCTACACCTTC. Its protein product is CASSTRGGANYGYTF. The rearrangement links TRBV6-5 to TRBJ1-2; no definite D call. The CDR3 has 15 residues. V dropped 5 bases and J dropped 0 bases, with 13 bases sitting between them. Germline V gene sequence: CDR1 MNHEY, CDR2 SVGAGI.

The chain couples TRBV5-1 to TRBJ2-1, with 8 bases that match TRBD2. CDR3 length: 16 amino acids. J gave up 7 bases and V 6 bases, and 15 bases lay outside the gene matches. The V gene's germline CDR1 is SGHRS and CDR2 YFSETQ. This CDR3 reads CASTHRPREGGNEQFF. The CDR3 nucleotides read TGCGCCAGCACCCACCGCCCCCGGGAGGGGGGAAATGAGCAGTTCTTC.

The J gene is TRBJ1-1, the V gene TRBV27; 7 nucleotides line up with TRBD1. The V gene end was trimmed by 10 bases and the J gene end by 0 bases; junction bases not matched to a gene: 5. The CDR3 is made up of 13 amino acids. Germline V gene lookup returns CDR1 MNHEY and CDR2 SMNVEV (reference sequence). The CDR3 protein is CATGTEMNTEAFF. The CDR3 DNA is TGTGCCACCGGGACAGAAATGAACACTGAAGCTTTCTTT.